The source of this TCR beta chain is a study of cytomegalovirus exposure and HLA in healthy donors. Notes on the study in general: Earlier findings revealed that most TCR beta V segments proved productive either about 87% or about 30% of the time. Association of a missense DCLRE1C variant with TCR beta V- and J-gene trimming was reported in a later analysis. Most subjects had HLA-A and HLA-B alleles reportedly predicted accurately by TCR beta sequences.

Note on this clone: What it binds is not known.

V was pared by 3 bases and J by 2 bases, with 10 bases between. Germline CDR1 and CDR2: MNHNS and SASEGT. The CDR3 runs to 14 residues. The PCR was carried out with 60 Vbeta primers and 13 Jbeta primers. The data were produced by immunoSEQ multiplex PCR, yet TCRdb's version contains in-frame clones alone and is incomplete. Among about 130,000 clones listed, 60% to 85% were seen once. The sequence was collected from a human donor in good health. Specimen: PBMCs. The chain joins TRBV6-1 to TRBJ1-2; D perhaps matches TRBD1 (5 bases). DNA for the CDR3: TGTGCCAGCAGTGACAGGGTGGGAAACTATGGCTACACCTTC. It codes for CASSDRVGNYGYTF.